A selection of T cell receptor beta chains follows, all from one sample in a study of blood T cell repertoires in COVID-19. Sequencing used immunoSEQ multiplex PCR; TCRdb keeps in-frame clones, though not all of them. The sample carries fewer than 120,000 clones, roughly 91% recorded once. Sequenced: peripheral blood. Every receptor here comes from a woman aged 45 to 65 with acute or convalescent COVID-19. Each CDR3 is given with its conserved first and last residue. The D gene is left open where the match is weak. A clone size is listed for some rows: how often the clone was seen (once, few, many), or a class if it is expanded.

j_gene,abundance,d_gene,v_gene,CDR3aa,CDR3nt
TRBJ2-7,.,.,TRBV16,CASSQSRVEQYF,TGTGCCAGCAGCCAATCTCGGGTGGAGCAGTACTTC
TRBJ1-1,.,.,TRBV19,CASSPHRENTEAFF,TGTGCCAGTAGTCCCCACCGAGAGAACACTGAAGCTTTCTTT
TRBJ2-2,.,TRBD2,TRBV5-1,CASSLAVAGVTGELFF,TGCGCCAGCAGCTTGGCAGTAGCGGGAGTCACCGGGGAGCTGTTTTTT
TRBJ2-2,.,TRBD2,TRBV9,CASSFTSGPRDTGELFF,TGTGCCAGCAGTTTTACTAGCGGGCCCCGGGACACCGGGGAGCTGTTTTTT
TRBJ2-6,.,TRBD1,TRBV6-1,CASSETGGVTSGANVLTF,TGTGCCAGCAGTGAAACAGGGGGAGTAACGTCTGGGGCCAACGTCCTGACTTTC
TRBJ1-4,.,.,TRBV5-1,CASSLGYGGEKLFF,TGCGCCAGCAGCTTGGGCTACGGTGGTGAAAAACTGTTTTTT
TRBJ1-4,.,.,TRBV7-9,CASSPRQAATNEKLFF,TGTGCCAGCAGCCCCAGACAGGCTGCAACTAATGAAAAACTGTTTTTT
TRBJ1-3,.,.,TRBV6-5,CASSTYSGNTIYF,TGTGCCAGCAGTACATACTCTGGAAACACCATATATTTT
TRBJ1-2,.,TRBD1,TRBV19,CASLKTGQGHYGYTF,TGTGCCAGCCTAAAGACGGGACAGGGGCACTATGGCTACACCTTC
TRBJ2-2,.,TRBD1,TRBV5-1,CASSSGTGGTGELFF,TGCGCCAGCAGCTCCGGGACAGGGGGCACCGGGGAGCTGTTTTTT
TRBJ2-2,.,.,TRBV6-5,CASSYPREELFF,TGTGCCAGCAGCTACCCGCGAGAAGAGCTGTTTTTT
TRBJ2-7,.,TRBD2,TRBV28,CASRGSTWGTKYEQYF,TGTGCCAGCAGGGGGTCAACTTGGGGGACTAAGTACGAGCAGTACTTC
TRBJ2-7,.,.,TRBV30,CAWGKQGISYEQYF,TGTGCCTGGGGTAAACAGGGTATATCCTACGAGCAGTACTTC
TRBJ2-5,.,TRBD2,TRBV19,CARPGLAGEVQETQYF,TGTGCCAGACCCGGACTAGCGGGAGAAGTGCAAGAGACCCAGTACTTC
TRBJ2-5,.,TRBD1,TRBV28,CASSLDREAETQYF,TGTGCCAGCAGTTTAGACAGGGAAGCAGAGACCCAGTACTTC
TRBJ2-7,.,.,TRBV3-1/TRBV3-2,CASSFNRDGYEQYF,TGTGCCAGCAGCTTTAACAGGGATGGCTACGAGCAGTACTTC
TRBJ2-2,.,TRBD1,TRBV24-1,CATSDLSQGTPGELFF,TGTGCCACCAGTGATTTATCACAGGGGACGCCCGGGGAGCTGTTTTTT
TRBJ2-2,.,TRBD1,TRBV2,CASSGTGGSTGELFF,TGTGCCAGCAGCGGGACAGGGGGGAGCACCGGGGAGCTGTTTTTT
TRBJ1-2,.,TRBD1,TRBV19,CASSADRLNGYTF,TGTGCCAGTAGTGCGGACAGGTTGAATGGCTACACCTTC
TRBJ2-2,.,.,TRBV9,CASSVVSVTGELFF,TGTGCCAGCAGCGTAGTATCGGTAACCGGGGAGCTGTTTTTT
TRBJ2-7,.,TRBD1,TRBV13,CASSTGTGGSYEQYF,TGTGCCAGCAGCACAGGGACAGGGGGCTCCTACGAGCAGTACTTC
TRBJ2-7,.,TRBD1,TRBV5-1,CASSRTGTGGSYSYEQYF,TGCGCCAGCAGCCGAACCGGGACAGGGGGCTCCTACTCCTACGAGCAGTACTTC
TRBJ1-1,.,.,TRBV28,CASSSGTSNTEAFF,TGTGCCAGCAGTTCCGGGACATCGAACACTGAAGCTTTCTTT
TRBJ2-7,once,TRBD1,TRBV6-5,CASRTGAGEQYF,TGTGCCAGCAGGACAGGGGCCGGCGAGCAGTACTTC
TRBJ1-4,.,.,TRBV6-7,CASSGTGKSSEKLFF,TGTGCCAGCAGCGGAACAGGGAAGTCTAGTGAAAAACTGTTTTTT
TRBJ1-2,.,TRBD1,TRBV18,CASSDRVDYGYTF,TGTGCCAGCTCAGACAGGGTAGACTATGGCTACACCTTC